The 17 T cell receptor beta chains given below trace back to one sample, sequenced in a study of T cell clonality in common variable immunodeficiency. Study-level findings and limits: Reportedly, TCR beta sequences from common variable immunodeficiency showed fewer deletions and N-nucleotide insertions.

Their cognate antigens are unknown. TCRdb's table, derived via immunoSEQ multiplex PCR, lists solely in-frame clones and lacks some. There are fewer than 25,000 clones in the sample, none observed a single time. The material sequenced was peripheral blood mononuclear cells. The receptors derive from a human donor with common variable immunodeficiency.

This clone was detected only a few times. From the germline J gene comes the end of the CDR3, since the read stops 3 residues before it. The chain recombines TRBV7-2 with TRBJ1-6; D is perhaps TRBD1 (6 bases). V gave up 5 bases and J gave up 5 bases, with 13 bases separating them. This CDR3 has 15 residues. Germline assignment: CDR1 SGHTA and CDR2 FQGNSA. CDR3 DNA, as far as it was read: TGTGCCAGCAGCCCACACAGGGCTAATAATTCACCC. Its translation is CASSPHRANNSP. The whole CDR3 sequence reads CASSPHRANNSPLHF.

This clone was observed a few times. The read terminates 3 residues ahead of where the CDR3 ends, so the germline J gene completes it. The chain combines TRBV18 with TRBJ1-6; D not certain. The CDR3 totals 15 residues. The V gene's germline CDR1 is KGHSH and CDR2 LQKENI. Trimming removed 5 bases from V and 3 bases from J, with 11 bases in between. The part of the CDR3 DNA that was read is TGTGCCAGCTCAGACGGACTGGGCTATAATTCACCC. Its protein is CASSDGLGYNSP. The CDR3 in full is CASSDGLGYNSPLHF.

This clone was counted at least ten times. The CDR3 goes on 3 residues after the read ends, and that part is filled in from the germline J gene. The chain links TRBV20-1 to TRBJ2-7; 13 bases map to TRBD2. With V trimmed by 3 bases and J by 0 bases, 5 bases remained unmatched. The CDR3 runs 16 residues. Germline lookup yields CDR1 DFQATT and CDR2 SNEGSKA (reference sequence). The CDR3 region is CSARGLAGTSSYEQYF. CDR3 bases read: TGCAGTGCTAGGGGACTAGCGGGGACTAGCTCCTACGAG.

This clone occurred many times. Coverage ceases 3 residues before the CDR3 finishes, and the germline J gene fills in the end. The chain combines TRBV13 with TRBJ2-5, with TRBD1 identical over 8 bases. The CDR3 spans 16 residues. The junction had 10 bases not matched to a gene; V was cut back by 5 bases and J by 2 bases. Looked up from germline, CDR1 is PRHDT and CDR2 is FYEKMQ (reference sequence). This chain's CDR3 is CASSPGGGVIQETQYF. The CDR3 bases that were read are TGTGCCAGCAGCCCAGGGGGCGGGGTCATACAAGAGACC.

Worth noting for this clone: The read ends 3 residues early relative to the CDR3; the germline J gene fills the gap. The chain joins TRBV18 to TRBJ2-7, with D possibly being TRBD1 (5 bases). CDR1 and CDR2 from the germline V gene are KGHSH and LQKENI. The CDR3 totals 13 residues. V lost 1 base to trimming and J lost 4 bases, with 8 bases between them. The CDR3 reads CASSPQGQYEQYF. The CDR3 DNA, read in part, is TGTGCCAGCTCACCACAGGGGCAATACGAG.

Comments on this clone: The observed sequence ends 3 residues before the CDR3 terminus, with the missing tail filled in from the germline J gene. The genes are TRBV7-2 and TRBJ2-1; TRBD2 agrees at 11 bases. The CDR3 length is 15 residues. Germline loops: CDR1 SGHTA, CDR2 FQGNSA. The trim removed 5 bases at V and 8 bases at J, leaving 8 bases unmatched. The CDR3: CASSRERSGGDEQFF. The part of the CDR3 DNA that was read is TGTGCCAGCAGCCGAGAACGTAGCGGGGGGGATGAG.

This clone occurred a few times. With the read ending 3 residues before the CDR3 end, the germline J gene is used to fill in that end. The rearrangement links TRBV19 to TRBJ1-1; tentatively, D is TRBD1 (5 bases). CDR3 length equals 15 residues. V was pared by 7 bases and J by 4 bases, with 19 bases between. Germline V CDR1 and CDR2: LNHDA, SQIVND (reference sequence). This CDR3 is CASTKAGLEPTEAFF. CDR3 bases read: TGTGCCAGTACTAAGGCAGGGCTCGAACCCACTGAA.

Details on this clone: The CDR3 goes on 3 residues after the read ends, and that part is filled in from the germline J gene. The chain combines TRBV20-1 with TRBJ1-1; perhaps TRBD1 as D (6 bases). The CDR3 has 17 amino acids. Germline V gene lookup returns CDR1 DFQATT and CDR2 SNEGSKA (reference sequence). V shed 5 bases and J shed 3 bases, with 25 bases lying between them. The CDR3 is CSALHQQGSERYTEAFF. The sequenced CDR3 bases are TGCAGTGCTCTACACCAGCAGGGGTCAGAGAGATACACTGAA.

The part of the CDR3 DNA that was read is TGTGCCAGCTCACTATTCTTCACTGAA. Translation: CASSLFFTE. The full CDR3 protein is CASSLFFTEAFF. The chain joins TRBV18 to TRBJ1-1, with no clear D. The CDR3 end falls 3 residues outside the read, so it is completed with the germline J gene. V lost 4 bases and J lost 4, with 7 bases in between. Looked up from germline, CDR1 is KGHSH and CDR2 is LQKENI. The CDR3 loop spans 12 amino acids.

This clone was observed a handful of times. The read halts 3 residues ahead of the CDR3 end, with the missing end drawn from the germline J gene. The rearrangement uses TRBV7-2 and TRBJ2-7, with D perhaps matching TRBD2 (6 bases). The germline V gene has CDR1 SGHTA and CDR2 FQGNSA. V was trimmed by 4 bases and J by 4 bases, leaving 11 bases between them. The CDR3 extends over 13 amino acids. CDR3 protein: CASSSTSQYEQYF. The sequenced part of the CDR3 DNA is TGTGCCAGCAGCTCGACTAGTCAGTACGAG.

About this clone itself: Coverage ceases 3 residues before the CDR3 finishes, and the germline J gene fills in the end. The rearrangement joins TRBV6-2 or TRBV6-3 to TRBJ2-7; D perhaps matches TRBD2 (7 bases). The CDR3 sequence is 15 residues long. V lost 7 bases to trimming and J lost 3 bases, with 19 bases between them. Germline V CDR1 and CDR2: MNHEY, SVGEGT. The chain's CDR3 is CASISTAGAFYEQYF. Partial CDR3 DNA: TGTGCCAGCATAAGTACGGCGGGGGCCTTCTACGAG.

By sample share, this clone is medium-sized. The read gets to within 3 residues of the CDR3 end, and the germline J gene fills in the rest. The chain has TRBV20-1 and TRBJ1-5, with 7 bases aligning to TRBD1. Germline CDR1 is DFQATT and CDR2 is SNEGSKA (reference sequence). Losses at the gene ends were 4 bases for V and 5 bases for J; bases not matched to a gene: 8. The CDR3 contains 14 residues. CDR3 bases read: TGCAGTGCTATTACCGGGACAGCTTATCAGCCC. Residues: CSAITGTAYQP. The entire CDR3 sequence reads CSAITGTAYQPQHF.

About this clone itself: The read is 3 residues too short to cover the CDR3 end, so that end is filled in from the germline J gene. This rearrangement joins TRBV19 to TRBJ2-1, with TRBD2 matching over 7 bases. Germline-derived CDR1 and CDR2 are LNHDA and SQIVND (reference sequence). CDR3 length: 15 amino acids. After removal of 7 bases from V and 6 bases from J, the junction contained 12 bases not matched to a gene. CDR3 bases read: TGTGCCAGTAACGGAGTAGCTAGCGGCCCCAATGAG. Its translation: CASNGVASGPNE. The entire CDR3 protein is CASNGVASGPNEQFF. The variable domain in full, with the rest retrieved from reference TRBV19 and TRBJ2-1, is DGGITQSPKYLFRKEGQNVTLSCEQNLNHDAMYWYRQDPGQGLRLIYYSQIVNDFQKGDIAEGYSVSREKKESFPLTVTSAQKNPTAFYLCASNGVASGPNEQFFGPGTRLTVL.

Concerning this clone itself: The read is 3 residues too short to cover the CDR3 end, so that end is filled in from the germline J gene. This chain joins TRBV19 and TRBJ2-5; 7 positions agree with TRBD1. This CDR3 spans 15 amino acids. The J segment lost 1 base and the V segment lost 4 bases, leaving 6 bases of the junction unmatched. Germline CDR1 reads LNHDA; CDR2 reads SQIVND (reference sequence). This CDR3 is CASSKGQHTQETQYF. Incomplete CDR3 DNA: TGTGCCAGTAGTAAGGGACAGCACACCCAAGAGACC.

The table lists this clone with a few counts. From the germline J gene comes the end of the CDR3, since the read stops 3 residues before it. The chain links TRBV7-9 to TRBJ2-1; 9 nucleotides match TRBD2. V gave up 2 bases and J gave up 4 bases; unmatched junction bases: 3. The V gene's germline CDR1 is SEHNR and CDR2 FQNEAQ (reference sequence). The CDR3 is made up of 15 amino acids. The CDR3 DNA, read in part, is TGTGCCAGCAGCTTAAAGACTAGCGGATACAATGAG. Its protein product is CASSLKTSGYNE. The whole CDR3 reads CASSLKTSGYNEQFF.

In the case of this clone: Read data end 3 residues before the CDR3 end; the end is taken from the germline J gene. The V gene is TRBV7-9, the J gene TRBJ1-2, with D possibly being TRBD1 (5 bases). The CDR3 has 14 residues. Germline V gene sequence: CDR1 SEHNR, CDR2 FQNEAQ (reference sequence). The V gene lost 5 bases and the J gene lost 5 bases, with 15 bases spanning the gap. CDR3 DNA (partial): TGTGCCAGCAGCCATCAGGACACCAGATATGGC. Its protein product is CASSHQDTRYG. The whole CDR3 sequence reads CASSHQDTRYGYTF.

Points on this clone: The CDR3 extends 3 residues past the end of the read, so its final part is completed from the germline J gene. The chain has TRBV19 and TRBJ2-5, with D possibly matching TRBD1 (6 bases). V lost 7 bases and J 5 bases, leaving 17 bases between the germline ends. CDR3 size: 14 residues. CDR1 and CDR2 (germline): LNHDA, SQIVND (reference sequence). CDR3 loop: CASTGQHRSETQYF. The DNA read from the CDR3 is TGTGCCAGTACCGGACAGCACCGTTCGGAGACC.